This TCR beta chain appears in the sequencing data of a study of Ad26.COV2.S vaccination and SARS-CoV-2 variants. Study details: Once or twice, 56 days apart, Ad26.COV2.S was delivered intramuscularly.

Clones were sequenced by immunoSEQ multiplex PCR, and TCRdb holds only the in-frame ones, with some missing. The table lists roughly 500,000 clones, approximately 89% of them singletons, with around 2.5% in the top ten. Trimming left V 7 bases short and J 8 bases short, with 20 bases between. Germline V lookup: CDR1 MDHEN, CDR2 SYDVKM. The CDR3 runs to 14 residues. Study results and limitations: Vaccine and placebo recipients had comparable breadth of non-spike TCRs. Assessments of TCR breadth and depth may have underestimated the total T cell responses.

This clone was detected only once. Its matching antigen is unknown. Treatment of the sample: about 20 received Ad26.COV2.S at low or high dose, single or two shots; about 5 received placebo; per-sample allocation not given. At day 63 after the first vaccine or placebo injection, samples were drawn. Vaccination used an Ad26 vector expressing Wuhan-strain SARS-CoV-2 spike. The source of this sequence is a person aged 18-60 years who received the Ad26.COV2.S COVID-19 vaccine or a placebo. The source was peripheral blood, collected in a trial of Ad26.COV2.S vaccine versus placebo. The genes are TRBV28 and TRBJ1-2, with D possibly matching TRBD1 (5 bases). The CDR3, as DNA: TGTGCCAGCATCCAGGGAACAGTCGAGGGCGGCTACACCTTC. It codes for CASIQGTVEGGYTF.